This T cell receptor (beta chain) was obtained from a study of regulatory T cells in long-lasting Graves disease (dated by TCRdb to about 2021). For the study in its entirety: To count as having persistent Graves' disease, a patient had to have received antithyroid drug treatment for over 5 years with TSH receptor autoantibodies remaining persistently positive. This study used TCR sequencing and RNA sequencing of peripheral blood to compare persistent Graves' disease patients against newly diagnosed Graves' disease patients. The study was registered as a clinical trial and conducted in China. In the clinical cohort, patients with persistent Graves' disease had used antithyroid drugs for an average of around 9.9 years. A total of approximately 35 samples underwent TCR sequencing: about 13 from persistent and about 20 from newly diagnosed Graves' disease patients. On the study overall, not on this receptor specifically: Lower TCR Shannon entropy and fewer highly expanded clones were observed in persistent Graves' disease patients than in newly diagnosed patients, which suggested clonal expansion. TRBV28, TRBJ1-2 and TRBJ2-5 were preferentially used in persistent disease, while TRBV20-1 and TRBJ2-1 were favored in newly diagnosed disease. Patients with persistent disease shared more public clonotypes (fewer than 3,000) than newly diagnosed patients did (about 970). Only peripheral blood was studied, because thyroid tissue, the primary lesion, was inaccessible. Sequencing and analysis were limited to the TCR beta chain. The authors acknowledged the small sample size as a limitation that may reduce accuracy.

Libraries were prepared through multiplex PCR. Sequencing was carried out with an Illumina HiSeq 4000. CDR3 regions were amplified by Arm-PCR with iRepertoire HTBI primers to construct TCR beta libraries. Gel purification was performed on PCR products prior to sequencing. Processing in the source paper ran as follows. Across samples, 55 to 80 TRBV and over 11 TRBJ segments were identified and used for gene usage analysis of CDR3 amino acid clonotypes. Filtered high-quality paired reads were merged into contigs using COPE and FqMerger. BLAST was used to align contigs to IMGT TRBV, TRBD and TRBJ reference genes, and CDR3 was defined according to IMGT. Highly expanded clones were defined as clonotypes with a frequency above 0.1%. Shannon entropy served as the measure of repertoire diversity, while the Gini coefficient captured V-J evenness. Clonotypes shared by more than one individual were considered public. TCRdb reprocessing: public reads trimmed at Q25 with fastp, clones called with MiXCR, in-frame beta chains kept. Here each entry gathers all rows of one CDR3 protein and keeps the most common genes and DNA. TCRdb assigned the V and J calls; the authors' analysis was not used. The sample yields over 650,000 distinct CDR3 sequences; about 32% were counted once. The biggest ten clones account for about two fifths of the sample.

The CDR3 starts with the cysteine, ends with the phenylalanine, and has 13 residues. Only the CDR3 portion is preserved as DNA: 39 bases, with reading frame beginning at the first base. Taken from the germline V gene, the CDR1 and CDR2 loops are SNHLY and FYNNEI. At the junction V is shortened by 11 bases and J by 0 bases, with 11 bases in between. The sample's time point, from its label and the paper: persistent/refractory GD, antithyroid drugs over 5 years with positive TRAb. For both TCR sequencing and RNA sequencing, RNA was extracted from PBMCs using TRIzol. The diagnosis of Graves' disease was made according to American Thyroid Association guidelines. Patients were recruited from an endocrinology department in Xi'an, China. From each patient, about 9.7 milliliters of peripheral blood was collected into an EDTA anticoagulant tube. Ficoll Paque Plus density gradient separation was used to isolate PBMCs, and no additional T cell sorting was done. An Agilent 2100 Bioanalyzer and agarose gel were used to check RNA quality, while a NanoDrop 2000 measured RNA concentration.

Of note for this clonotype: Its binding antigen is unknown. No base-level quality is on record; no much larger clone is a single base apart.

The sequencing used peripheral blood mononuclear cells (PBMCs), collected when the disease was refractory, from a patient treated with antithyroid drugs. The sequence joins TRBV2 to TRBJ1-3; the D gene identity is not certain. The TCR comes from a female donor with Graves disease. The CDR3 is CAGRRSSGNTIYF. The DNA is as follows: TGTGCCGGAAGACGGAGCTCTGGAAACACCATATATTTT.